The 14 T cell receptor beta chains given below trace back to one sample, sequenced in a study of T cell changes during pregnancy in multiple sclerosis. Profiling relied on immunoSEQ multiplex PCR, and the TCRdb table lists in-frame clones only, not all of them. The sample has 75,000 to 95,000 clones, approximately 90% seen once. The sequencing here drew on peripheral blood, taken before pregnancy. The receptors here all came from a female donor with multiple sclerosis, enrolled in a pregnancy study.

J is TRBJ2-1 and V is TRBV18, with 8 bases that match TRBD1. The CDR3 totals 15 residues. CDR1 KGHSH and CDR2 LQKENI come from the germline V gene. After removal of 5 bases from V and 2 bases from J, the junction contained 5 bases not matched to a gene. This chain's CDR3 is CASSAGTGAYNEQFF. The CDR3 nucleotides are TGTGCCAGCTCAGCAGGGACAGGAGCCTACAATGAGCAGTTCTTC.

V gene TRBV27 combines with J gene TRBJ2-1, with TRBD2 identical over 10 bases. CDR1 is MNHEY, CDR2 SMNVEV, per germline (reference sequence). The CDR3 extends over 18 amino acids. J gave up 6 bases and V 2 bases, and 13 bases lay outside the gene matches. Here the CDR3 reads CASSLSQGESGRANEQFF. DNA for the CDR3: TGTGCCAGCAGTTTAAGTCAGGGGGAGAGCGGGAGGGCCAATGAGCAGTTCTTC.

The chain employs TRBV7-6 and TRBJ1-4, with a possible D match to TRBD1 (6 bases). Germline CDR1 is SGHVS and CDR2 is FNYEAQ. CDR3 size: 18 residues. V was clipped by 3 bases and J by 5 bases, with 22 bases between them. The CDR3 sequence is CASSFDRGGRGENEKLFF. In nucleotides, the CDR3 is TGTGCCAGCAGCTTCGATCGGGGGGGCAGGGGAGAAAATGAAAAACTGTTTTTT. Drawing the rest from reference TRBV7-6 and TRBJ1-4, the complete variable domain is GAGVSQSPRYKVTKRGQDVALRCDPISGHVSLYWYRQALGQGPEFLTYFNYEAQQDKSGLPNDRFSAERPEGSISTLTIQRTEQRDSAMYRCASSFDRGGRGENEKLFFGSGTQLSVL.

The chain is built from TRBV21-1 and TRBJ1-5. TRBV21-1 is a recognized pseudogene. This CDR3 has 14 residues. The CDR3 nucleotides read TGTGCCAGCAGCAAGAATGGACGGGGATCGCCCCAGCATTTT. Protein sequence: CASSKNGRGSPQHF.

The V gene is TRBV7-9, the J gene TRBJ2-3, with TRBD2 identical over 7 bases. The length of the CDR3 is 15 residues. Germline trimming cut 5 bases from V and 0 bases from J; bases unmatched to any gene: 5. CDR1 and CDR2 from the germline V gene are SEHNR and FQNEAQ (reference sequence). CDR3 sequence: CASSPWGGSTDTQYF. CDR3 bases: TGTGCCAGCAGCCCGTGGGGGGGAAGCACAGATACGCAGTATTTT. The variable domain in full, with the rest retrieved from reference TRBV7-9 and TRBJ2-3, is DTGVSQNPRHKITKRGQNVTFRCDPISEHNRLYWYRQTLGQGPEFLTYFQNEAQLEKSRLLSDRFSAERPKGSFSTLEIQRTEQGDSAMYLCASSPWGGSTDTQYFGPGTRLTVL.

CDR3 amino acids: CASPYRLKQSRANVLTF. Written as DNA, the CDR3 is TGTGCCAGCCCGTATAGACTCAAACAAAGTCGGGCCAACGTCCTGACTTTC. The rearrangement uses TRBV9 and TRBJ2-6; D ambiguous. The CDR3 covers 17 residues. Germline CDR1 SGDLS, CDR2 YYNGEE. The V gene lost 7 bases and the J gene lost 5 bases, with 22 bases spanning the gap.

This chain uses TRBV27 with TRBJ1-1; no definite D call. Trimming cost V 3 bases and J 1 base, with 9 bases left between them. CDR1 and CDR2 (germline): MNHEY, SMNVEV (reference sequence). The CDR3 runs 14 residues. Here the CDR3 reads CASSLRHPNTEAFF. The CDR3 bases are TGTGCCAGCAGTTTGAGACACCCGAACACTGAAGCTTTCTTT.

The chain joins TRBV27 to TRBJ1-1, with 7 positions matching TRBD1. Germline V lookup: CDR1 MNHEY, CDR2 SMNVEV (reference sequence). This CDR3 has 13 amino acids. The ends lost 5 bases at V and 2 bases at J; junction bases unmatched: 2. CDR3 loop: CASSRTGNTEAFF. The DNA of the CDR3 is TGTGCCAGCAGTCGGACAGGTAACACTGAAGCTTTCTTT.

This rearrangement joins TRBV11-2 to TRBJ2-7, with TRBD2 as a possible D gene (5 bases). This CDR3 is built from 18 residues. V gave up 0 bases and J gave up 0 bases, with 18 bases separating them. Germline loops: CDR1 SGHAT, CDR2 FQNNGV. The CDR3 loop is CASSLDGVVGGSSYEQYF. The CDR3 DNA follows: TGTGCCAGCAGCTTAGATGGGGTTGTAGGAGGTAGCTCCTACGAGCAGTACTTC.

The V gene is TRBV21-1, the J gene TRBJ1-5; TRBD1 reflects the table's D call only, with no check against the DNA. TRBV21-1 is deemed a pseudogene. The CDR3 contains 14 residues. CDR3 loop: CASSNQGPLEPQHF. CDR3 in DNA: TGTGCCAGCAGCAACCAGGGGCCCCTGGAGCCCCAGCATTTT.

This chain connects TRBV10-3 to TRBJ1-2; D is unclear. This CDR3 comprises 16 residues. V lost 3 bases and J lost 4, with 18 bases in between. CDR1 is ENHRY and CDR2 is SYGVKD in the germline V gene. Here the CDR3 DNA reads TGTGCCATCAGTGAAGCGAGCCAGCCCCAACTCTATGGCTACACCTTC. Residues: CAISEASQPQLYGYTF.

V is TRBV7-3 and J is TRBJ2-2; TRBD1 matches at 8 bases. CDR1 is SGHTA, CDR2 FQGTGA, per germline. The CDR3 has 18 residues. The V and J ends lost 5 bases and 3 bases, in that order; junction bases with no gene match: 14. CDR3 nucleotide sequence: TGTGCCAGCAGCACCCAAGATACAGGGGGAGGTGACACCGGGGAGCTGTTTTTT. Translated, it gives CASSTQDTGGGDTGELFF.

V is TRBV2 and J is TRBJ1-1, with a possible D match to TRBD1 (6 bases). Per the germline V gene, CDR1 is SNHLY and CDR2 is FYNNEI. This CDR3 contains 15 residues. V was clipped by 4 bases and J by 5 bases, with 17 bases between them. The CDR3 DNA sequence: TGTGCCAGCAGTGTGATCCCTGGGGGCCGGACTGAAGCTTTCTTT. It specifies CASSVIPGGRTEAFF.

This chain links TRBV27 with TRBJ2-7, with D possibly matching TRBD1 (6 bases). The CDR3 runs 11 residues. Trimming stripped 6 bases from V and 4 bases from J, with 7 bases between. Germline values: CDR1 MNHEY, CDR2 SMNVEV (reference sequence). The CDR3 DNA follows: TGTGCCAGCAGGGGGGCTTACGAGCAGTACTTC. It encodes CASRGAYEQYF.